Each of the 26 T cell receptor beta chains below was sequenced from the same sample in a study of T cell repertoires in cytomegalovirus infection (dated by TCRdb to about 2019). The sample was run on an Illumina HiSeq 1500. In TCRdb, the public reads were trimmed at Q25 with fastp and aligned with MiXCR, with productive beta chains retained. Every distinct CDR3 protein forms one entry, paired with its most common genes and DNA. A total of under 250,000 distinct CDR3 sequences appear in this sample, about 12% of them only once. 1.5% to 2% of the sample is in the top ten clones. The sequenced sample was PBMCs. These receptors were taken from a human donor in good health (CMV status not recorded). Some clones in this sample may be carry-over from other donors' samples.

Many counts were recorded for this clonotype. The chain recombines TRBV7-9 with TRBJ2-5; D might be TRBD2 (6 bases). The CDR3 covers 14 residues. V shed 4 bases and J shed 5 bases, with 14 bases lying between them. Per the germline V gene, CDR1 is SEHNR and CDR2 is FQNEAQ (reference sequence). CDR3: CASSSSGRRETQYF. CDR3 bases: TGTGCCAGCAGCTCGTCGGGGAGGAGGGAGACCCAGTACTTC.

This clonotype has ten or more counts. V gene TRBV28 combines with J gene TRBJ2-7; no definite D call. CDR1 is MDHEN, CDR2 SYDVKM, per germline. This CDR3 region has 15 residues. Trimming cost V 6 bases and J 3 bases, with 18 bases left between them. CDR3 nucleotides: TGTGCCAGCAGGGGTACTGGCCAGAAAATCTACGAGCAGTACTTC. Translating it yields CASRGTGQKIYEQYF.

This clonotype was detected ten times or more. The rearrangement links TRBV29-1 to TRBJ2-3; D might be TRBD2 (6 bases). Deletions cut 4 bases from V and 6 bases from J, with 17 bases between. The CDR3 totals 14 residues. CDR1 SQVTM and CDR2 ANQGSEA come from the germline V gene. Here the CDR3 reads CSVVGSGGPDTQYF. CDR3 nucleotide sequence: TGCAGCGTTGTTGGTAGCGGAGGGCCTGATACGCAGTATTTT.

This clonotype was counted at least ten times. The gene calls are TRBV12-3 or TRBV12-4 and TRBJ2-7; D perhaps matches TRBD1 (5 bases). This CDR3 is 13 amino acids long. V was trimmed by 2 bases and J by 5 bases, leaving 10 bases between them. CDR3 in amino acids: CASSLLLDNEQYF. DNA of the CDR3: TGTGCCAGCAGTTTACTCCTGGACAACGAGCAGTACTTC.

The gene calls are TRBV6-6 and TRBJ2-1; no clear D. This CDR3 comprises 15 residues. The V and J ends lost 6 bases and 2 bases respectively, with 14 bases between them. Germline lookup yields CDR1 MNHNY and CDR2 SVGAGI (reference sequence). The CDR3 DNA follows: TGTGCCAGCAGCCTCCGGAAAGGTCCCTACAATGAGCAGTTCTTC. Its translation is CASSLRKGPYNEQFF.

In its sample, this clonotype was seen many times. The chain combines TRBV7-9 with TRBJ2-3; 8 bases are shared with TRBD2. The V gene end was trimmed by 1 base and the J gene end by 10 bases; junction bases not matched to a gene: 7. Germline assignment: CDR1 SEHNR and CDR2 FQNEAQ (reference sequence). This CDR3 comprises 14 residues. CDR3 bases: TGTGCCAGCAGCTTAGGCGTTAGCGGGGAGGCGCAGTATTTT. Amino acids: CASSLGVSGEAQYF.

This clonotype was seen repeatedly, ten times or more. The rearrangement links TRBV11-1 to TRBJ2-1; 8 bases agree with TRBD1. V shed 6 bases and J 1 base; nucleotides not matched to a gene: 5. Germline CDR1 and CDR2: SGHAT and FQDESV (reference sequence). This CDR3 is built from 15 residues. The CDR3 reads CASRSTGVSYNEQFF. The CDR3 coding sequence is TGTGCCAGCAGGTCGACAGGGGTTTCCTACAATGAGCAGTTCTTC.

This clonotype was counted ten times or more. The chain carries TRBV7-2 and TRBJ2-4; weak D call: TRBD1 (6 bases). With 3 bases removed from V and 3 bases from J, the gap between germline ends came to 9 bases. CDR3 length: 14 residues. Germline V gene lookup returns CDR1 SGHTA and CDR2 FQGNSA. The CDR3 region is CASSLTTGKNIQYF. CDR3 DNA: TGTGCCAGCAGCTTGACGACAGGCAAAAACATTCAGTACTTC.

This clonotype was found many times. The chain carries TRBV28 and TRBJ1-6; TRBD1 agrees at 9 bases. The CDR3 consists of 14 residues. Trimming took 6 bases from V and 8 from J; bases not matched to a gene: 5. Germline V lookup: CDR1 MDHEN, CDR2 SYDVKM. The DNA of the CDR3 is TGTGCCAGCAGCTTACGGGACAGGGATTCACCCCTCCACTTT. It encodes CASSLRDRDSPLHF.

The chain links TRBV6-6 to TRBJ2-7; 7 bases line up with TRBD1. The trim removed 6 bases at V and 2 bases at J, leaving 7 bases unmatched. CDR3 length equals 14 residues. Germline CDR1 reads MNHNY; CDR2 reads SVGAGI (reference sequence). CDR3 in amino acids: CASRSRQGTYEQYF. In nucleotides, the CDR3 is TGTGCCAGCAGGTCCCGACAGGGAACCTACGAGCAGTACTTC.

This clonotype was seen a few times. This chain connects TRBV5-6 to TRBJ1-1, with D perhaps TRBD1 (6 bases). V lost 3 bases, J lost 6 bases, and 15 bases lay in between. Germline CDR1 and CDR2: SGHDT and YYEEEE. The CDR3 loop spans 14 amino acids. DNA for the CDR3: TGTGCCAGCAGCTCAAAACAGGGCTACTCTGAAGCTTTCTTT. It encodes CASSSKQGYSEAFF.

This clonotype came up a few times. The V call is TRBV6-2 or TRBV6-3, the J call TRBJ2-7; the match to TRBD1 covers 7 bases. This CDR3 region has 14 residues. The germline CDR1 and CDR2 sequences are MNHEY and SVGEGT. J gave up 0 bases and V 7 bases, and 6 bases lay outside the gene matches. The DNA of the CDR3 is TGTGCCAGCACCCTGGACAGGAGCTCCTACGAGCAGTACTTC. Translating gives CASTLDRSSYEQYF.

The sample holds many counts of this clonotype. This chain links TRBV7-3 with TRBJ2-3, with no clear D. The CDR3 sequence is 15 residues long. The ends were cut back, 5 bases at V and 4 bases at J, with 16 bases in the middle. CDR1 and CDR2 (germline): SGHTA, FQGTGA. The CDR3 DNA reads TGTGCCAGCAGCCCTGCGGTCGGCTCGGCAGATACGCAGTATTTT. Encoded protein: CASSPAVGSADTQYF.

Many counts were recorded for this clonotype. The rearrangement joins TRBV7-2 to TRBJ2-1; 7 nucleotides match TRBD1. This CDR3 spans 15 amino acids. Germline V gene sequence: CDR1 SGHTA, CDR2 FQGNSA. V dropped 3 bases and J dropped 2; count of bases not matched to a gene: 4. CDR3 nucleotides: TGTGCCAGCAGCTTTTCAGGGGGACCCTACAATGAGCAGTTCTTC. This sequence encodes CASSFSGGPYNEQFF.

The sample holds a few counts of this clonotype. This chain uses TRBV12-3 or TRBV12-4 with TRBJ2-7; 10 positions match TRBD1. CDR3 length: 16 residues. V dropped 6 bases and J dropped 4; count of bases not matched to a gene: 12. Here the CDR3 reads CASSRGRDRGMYEQYF. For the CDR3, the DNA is TGTGCCAGCAGCCGGGGGCGGGACAGGGGTATGTACGAGCAGTACTTC.

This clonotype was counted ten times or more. CDR3 nucleotides: TGTGCCAGCAGCTTCGGACTAGCGGGAGAGCGAGAGCAGTACTTC. It translates to CASSFGLAGEREQYF. This rearrangement joins TRBV11-2 to TRBJ2-7, with 13 positions matching TRBD2. CDR1 is SGHAT and CDR2 is FQNNGV in the germline V gene. V lost 3 bases, J lost 7 bases, and 6 bases stayed unmatched. This CDR3 is built from 15 residues.

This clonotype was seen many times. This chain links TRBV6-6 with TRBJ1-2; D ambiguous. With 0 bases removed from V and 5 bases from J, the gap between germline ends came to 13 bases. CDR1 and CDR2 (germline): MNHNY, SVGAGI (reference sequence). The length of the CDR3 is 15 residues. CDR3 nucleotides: TGTGCCAGCAGTTACTCCCGGGCTGAGCAGTATGGCTACACCTTC. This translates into CASSYSRAEQYGYTF.

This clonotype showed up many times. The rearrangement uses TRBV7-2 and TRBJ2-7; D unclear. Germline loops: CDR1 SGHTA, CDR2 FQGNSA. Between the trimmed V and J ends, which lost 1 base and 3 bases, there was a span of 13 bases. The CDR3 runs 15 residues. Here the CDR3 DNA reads TGTGCCAGCAGCTTAGGTTTGTCGCGTGTCTACGAGCAGTACTTC. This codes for CASSLGLSRVYEQYF.

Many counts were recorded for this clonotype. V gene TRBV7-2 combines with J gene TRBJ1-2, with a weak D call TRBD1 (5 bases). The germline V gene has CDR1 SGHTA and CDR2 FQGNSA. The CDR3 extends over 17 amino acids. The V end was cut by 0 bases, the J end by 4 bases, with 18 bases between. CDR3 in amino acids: CASSLAIGGLNLYGYTF. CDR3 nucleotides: TGTGCCAGCAGCTTAGCGATTGGGGGACTGAACCTCTATGGCTACACCTTC.

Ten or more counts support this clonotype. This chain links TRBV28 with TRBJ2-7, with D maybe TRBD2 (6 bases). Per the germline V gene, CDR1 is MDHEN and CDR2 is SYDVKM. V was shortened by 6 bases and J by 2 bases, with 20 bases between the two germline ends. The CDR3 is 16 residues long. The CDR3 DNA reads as TGTGCCAGCAGCTCGTCCTTAACGGGAGAACCCTACGAGCAGTACTTC. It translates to CASSSSLTGEPYEQYF.

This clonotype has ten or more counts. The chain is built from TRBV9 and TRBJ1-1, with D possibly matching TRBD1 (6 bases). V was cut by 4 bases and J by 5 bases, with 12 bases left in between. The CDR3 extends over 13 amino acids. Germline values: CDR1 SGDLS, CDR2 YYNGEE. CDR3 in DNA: TGTGCCAGCAGCAAGAGGGGGGAAACTGAAGCTTTCTTT. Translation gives CASSKRGETEAFF. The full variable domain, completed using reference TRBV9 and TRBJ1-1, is DSGVTQTPKHLITATGQRVTLRCSPRSGDLSVYWYQQSLDQGLQFLIQYYNGEERAKGNILERFSAQQFPDLHSELNLSSLELGDSALYFCASSKRGETEAFFGQGTRLTVV.

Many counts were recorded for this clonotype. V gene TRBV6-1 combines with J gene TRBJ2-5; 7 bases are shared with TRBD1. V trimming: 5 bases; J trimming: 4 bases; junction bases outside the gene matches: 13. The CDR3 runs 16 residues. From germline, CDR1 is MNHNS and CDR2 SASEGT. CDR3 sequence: CASSTLRQGSRETQYF. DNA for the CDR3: TGTGCCAGCAGTACTCTGCGACAGGGAAGCCGAGAGACCCAGTACTTC.

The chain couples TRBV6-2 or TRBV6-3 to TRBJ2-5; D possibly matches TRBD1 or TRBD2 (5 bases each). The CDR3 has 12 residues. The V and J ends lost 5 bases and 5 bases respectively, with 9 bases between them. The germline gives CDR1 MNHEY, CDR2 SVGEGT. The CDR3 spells CASSRDVETQYF. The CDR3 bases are TGTGCCAGCAGTCGGGACGTGGAGACCCAGTACTTC.

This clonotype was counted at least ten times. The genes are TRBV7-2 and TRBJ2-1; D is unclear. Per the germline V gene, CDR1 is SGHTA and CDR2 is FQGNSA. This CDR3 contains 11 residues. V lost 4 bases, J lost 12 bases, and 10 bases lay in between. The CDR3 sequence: CASSSGPAQFF. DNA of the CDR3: TGTGCCAGCAGCTCCGGGCCAGCGCAGTTCTTC.

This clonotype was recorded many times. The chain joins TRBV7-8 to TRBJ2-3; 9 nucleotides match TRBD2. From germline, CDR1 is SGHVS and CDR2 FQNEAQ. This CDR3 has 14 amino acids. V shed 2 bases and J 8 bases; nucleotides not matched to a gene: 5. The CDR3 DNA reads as TGTGCCAGCAGCTTAAAGCGGGAGGAGGGTACGCAGTATTTT. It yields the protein CASSLKREEGTQYF.

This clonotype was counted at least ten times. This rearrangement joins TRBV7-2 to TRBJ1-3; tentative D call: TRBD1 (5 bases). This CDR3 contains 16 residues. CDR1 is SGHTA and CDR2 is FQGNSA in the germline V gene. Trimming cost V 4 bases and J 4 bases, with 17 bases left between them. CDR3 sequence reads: CASSYYPGGGGNTIYF. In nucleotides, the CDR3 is TGTGCCAGCAGCTACTACCCTGGGGGAGGAGGAAACACCATATATTTT. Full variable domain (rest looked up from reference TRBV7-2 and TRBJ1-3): GAGVSQSPSNKVTEKGKDVELRCDPISGHTALYWYRQSLGQGLEFLIYFQGNSAPDKSGLPSDRFSAERTGGSVSTLTIQRTQQEDSAVYLCASSYYPGGGGNTIYFGEGSWLTVV.